This paragraph covers one T cell receptor (beta chain) sequence. Its antigen is unidentified. These data are taken from a study of beta chain features in type 1 diabetes. Study-level findings and limits: People with Type 1 diabetes carried modestly yet significantly shorter TCRB CDR3s in all four CD4+ subsets. Cells that show high TCR expression could be over-represented by cDNA sequencing.

The study reverse transcribed the entire isolated RNA, so it sequenced expressed TCRB transcripts. This table comes from immunoSEQ multiplex PCR, and its TCRdb copy is limited to in-frame clones, with some not included. The sample carries over 650,000 clones, about an eighth recorded once. CDR1 is MGHDK, CDR2 SYGVNS, per germline. This CDR3 is built from 14 residues. The V end was cut by 6 bases, the J end by 2 bases, with 14 bases between. This TCR was recovered from a man younger than 35 with type 1 diabetes. The rearrangement links TRBV25-1 to TRBJ2-7; either TRBD1 or TRBD2 may fit D (5 bases each). Input material: naive CD4+ T cells from blood. CDR3 nucleotides: TGTGCCAGCAGCCTACAAACGGGGCCCTACGAGCAGTACTTC. This gives the protein CASSLQTGPYEQYF.